Listed here are 5 T cell receptor beta chains from one sample, sequenced in a study of blood T cell repertoires in COVID-19. Assay used: immunoSEQ multiplex PCR; TCRdb lists only in-frame clones, some missing. This sample carries approximately 300,000 clones, around 89% of them seen once, and the ten largest clones take about 0.8%. Material: peripheral blood. The origin of the receptors is a young man with acute or convalescent COVID-19.

The rearrangement uses TRBV6-6 and TRBJ2-1, with a weak D call TRBD1 (6 bases). CDR1 MNHNY and CDR2 SVGAGI come from the germline V gene (reference sequence). V was cut by 4 bases and J by 4 bases, with 11 bases left in between. This CDR3 is 14 amino acids long. CDR3 sequence: CASSFFGQYNEQFF. The CDR3 bases are TGTGCCAGCAGTTTCTTCGGACAGTACAATGAGCAGTTCTTC.

The J gene is TRBJ1-2, the V gene TRBV12-3 or TRBV12-4, with unresolved D. V was cut by 4 bases and J by 5 bases, with 8 bases left in between. The CDR3 contains 12 residues. The CDR3 protein is CASSWREYGYTF. The CDR3 DNA reads as TGTGCCAGCAGTTGGAGGGAGTATGGCTACACCTTC.

V usage is TRBV7-2 and J usage is TRBJ2-6; TRBD1 agrees at 8 bases. The germline gives CDR1 SGHTA, CDR2 FQGNSA. This CDR3 comprises 17 residues. J gave up 1 base and V 3 bases, and 5 bases lay outside the gene matches. The CDR3 DNA is TGTGCCAGCAGCTTTGGACAGGGTCTATCTGGGGCCAACGTCCTGACTTTC. Protein product: CASSFGQGLSGANVLTF.

This chain uses TRBV2 with TRBJ2-7, with 9 bases that match TRBD1. This CDR3 comprises 12 residues. Germline CDR1 is SNHLY and CDR2 is FYNNEI. V lost 11 bases to trimming and J lost 3 bases; unmatched junction nucleotides: 5. CDR3 protein: CAGRDRVYEQYF. The CDR3 region has the DNA TGTGCCGGCCGGGACAGGGTCTACGAGCAGTACTTC.

The rearrangement joins TRBV2 to TRBJ2-5, with 8 positions matching TRBD2. The CDR3 covers 19 residues. The V segment lost 6 bases and the J segment 2 bases; nucleotides outside the gene matches: 20. Germline V gene data show CDR1 as SNHLY and CDR2 as FYNNEI. The CDR3 region has the DNA TGTGCCAGCAGGGGGACTCGAAGCGGGGGTCCTCAACCTCAAGAGACCCAGTACTTC. As protein: CASRGTRSGGPQPQETQYF.